This T cell receptor (beta chain) was sequenced in a study of blood T cell repertoires in COVID-19. For the study at large: Samples representing acute and convalescent COVID-19 were sourced from the United States, Italy and Spain.

This CDR3 spans 17 amino acids. CDR1 is SNHLY, CDR2 FYNNEI, per germline. With 3 bases removed from V and 5 bases from J, the gap between germline ends came to 20 bases. TCRdb's copy holds only in-frame clones and misses some; the assay was immunoSEQ multiplex PCR. Of 130,000 or so clones detected, over 75% appear once; the ten largest clones hold around 1.4%. The sequencing input was peripheral blood. This receptor was identified in a human donor in a cohort sampled during active COVID-19. V gene TRBV2 combines with J gene TRBJ2-1; D not certain. CDR3 sequence: CASSDLGPEFLHNEQFF. DNA of the CDR3: TGTGCCAGCAGTGATTTGGGCCCAGAGTTCTTACACAATGAGCAGTTCTTC.